Below are 7 T cell receptor beta chains sequenced from a single sample in a study of early T cells in non-severe SARS-CoV-2 infection (dated by TCRdb to about 2021). Receptor libraries were prepared by 5' RACE. The sequencing machine was a NextSeq 500. TCRdb handled the public reads itself, with Q25 trimming in fastp and clone calling in MiXCR, and kept productive beta chains. Records with the same CDR3 protein are collapsed into one entry carrying the most frequent genes and DNA. The table for this sample lists about 83,000 distinct CDR3 sequences; approximately 13% of them were counted only once. The ten most abundant clones make up around 7% of the sample. Sequenced input: whole blood. The receptors stem from an adult who was a healthcare worker with PCR-confirmed SARS-CoV-2 infection or an uninfected control (not recorded which).

This clonotype showed up just a few times. The CDR3 loop reads CASSLGGAVEAFF. The CDR3 DNA reads as TGTGCCAGCAGTTTAGGGGGGGCCGTCGAAGCTTTCTTT. V and J are TRBV12-3 or TRBV12-4 and TRBJ1-1, with D possibly matching TRBD1 (6 bases). Trimming shortened V by 1 base and J by 8 bases, and 11 bases separated the two germline ends. This CDR3 has 13 amino acids.

The chain joins TRBV12-3 or TRBV12-4 to TRBJ1-2, with 8 bases that match TRBD1. V lost 3 bases and J lost 6; bases outside the gene matches: 6. This CDR3 contains 14 residues. CDR3 coding DNA: TGTGCCAGCAGTTTCCGGGGGACAGGCGATGGCTACACCTTC. Translation: CASSFRGTGDGYTF.

This clonotype was counted ten times or more. The chain uses TRBV6-6 and TRBJ1-6; D gene uncertain. Germline V CDR1 and CDR2: MNHNY, SVGAGI (reference sequence). V was shortened by 2 bases and J by 9 bases, with 2 bases between the two germline ends. The length of the CDR3 is 11 residues. Here the CDR3 reads CASSYGSPLHF. The CDR3 nucleotides are TGTGCCAGCAGTTACGGTTCACCCCTCCACTTT.

The chain joins TRBV6-1 to TRBJ1-3; D possibly corresponds to TRBD1 (5 bases). The germline V gene has CDR1 MNHNS and CDR2 SASEGT. The CDR3 runs to 15 residues. Trimming left V 4 bases short and J 3 bases short, with 13 bases between. CDR3 sequence reads: CASSVDSRIGNTIYF. DNA of the CDR3: TGTGCCAGCAGTGTTGACAGCAGGATTGGAAACACCATATATTTT.

This clonotype occurred many times. V gene TRBV6-5 combines with J gene TRBJ2-1; TRBD1 or TRBD2 may be the D gene (6 bases each). Germline lookup yields CDR1 MNHEY and CDR2 SVGAGI. The CDR3 is 15 amino acids. V was shortened by 6 bases and J by 0 bases, with 12 bases between the two germline ends. CDR3 sequence (DNA): TGTGCCAGCAGCAGGGGAGGAAGCTCCTACAATGAGCAGTTCTTC. It encodes CASSRGGSSYNEQFF.

This chain joins TRBV29-1 and TRBJ1-6; unclear D gene. With 4 bases removed from V and 10 bases from J, the gap between germline ends came to 11 bases. Germline assignment: CDR1 SQVTM and CDR2 ANQGSEA. CDR3 length: 12 amino acids. The CDR3 is CSVGKGGSPLHF. CDR3 DNA: TGCAGCGTTGGGAAGGGAGGCTCACCCCTCCACTTT.

The table lists this clonotype with many counts. The chain carries TRBV14 and TRBJ1-1; D gene uncertain. The V end lost 1 base, the J end lost 4 bases, and 7 bases lay between the germline ends. CDR1 SGHDN and CDR2 FVKESK come from the germline V gene. CDR3 size: 13 residues. The CDR3 sequence: CASSQARSTEAFF. CDR3 nucleotides: TGTGCCAGCAGCCAAGCTAGGAGCACTGAAGCTTTCTTT.